This TCR beta chain was retrieved from a study of beta chain features in type 1 diabetes. Study-wide results and caveats: VDJ junctions in type 1 diabetes patients carried more deletions and fewer insertions. Type 1 diabetes patients showed a moderate but significant shortening of TCRB CDR3s in all four CD4+ subsets.

Germline-derived CDR1 and CDR2 are SGHNT and YYREEE (reference sequence). The CDR3 consists of 14 residues. V was pared by 6 bases and J by 14 bases, with 15 bases of the junction left unmatched. About this clone itself: Its antigen remains unidentified.

cDNA synthesis used the whole RNA isolate, giving expressed TCRB sequences. Sequencing used immunoSEQ multiplex PCR; TCRdb keeps in-frame clones, though not all of them. The table lists hundreds of thousands of clones, roughly 12% of them singletons. Sorted populations were all over 95% pure. The source of this sequence is a man between 18 and 29 years old with type 1 diabetes. The chain recombines TRBV5-4 with TRBJ2-2; 8 bases fit TRBD1. The sample comprised naive CD4+ T cells from blood. CDR3 amino acids: CASTRPGTGVNLFF. The CDR3 region has the DNA TGTGCCAGCACCCGACCCGGGACAGGTGTGAACCTGTTTTTT. The entire variable domain, with the rest obtained from reference TRBV5-4 and TRBJ2-2, is as follows: ETGVTQSPTHLIKTRGQQVTLRCSSQSGHNTVSWYQQALGQGPQFIFQYYREEENGRGNFPPRFSGLQFPNYSSELNVNALELDDSALYLCASTRPGTGVNLFFGEGSRLTVL.